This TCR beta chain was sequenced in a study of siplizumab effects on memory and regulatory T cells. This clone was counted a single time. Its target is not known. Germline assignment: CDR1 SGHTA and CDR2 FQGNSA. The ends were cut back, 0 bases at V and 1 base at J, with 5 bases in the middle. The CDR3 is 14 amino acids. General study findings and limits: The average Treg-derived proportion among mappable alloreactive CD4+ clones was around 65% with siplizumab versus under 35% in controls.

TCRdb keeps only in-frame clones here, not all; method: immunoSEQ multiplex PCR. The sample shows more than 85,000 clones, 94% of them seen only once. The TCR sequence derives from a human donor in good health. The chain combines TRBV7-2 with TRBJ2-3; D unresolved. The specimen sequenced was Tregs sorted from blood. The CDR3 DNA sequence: TGTGCCAGCAGCTTAGCCGGGCGCACAGATACGCAGTATTTT. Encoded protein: CASSLAGRTDTQYF.